The 9 T cell receptor beta chains below all came from one sample that was sequenced in a study of CD8 T cells in ankylosing spondylitis. TCRdb used MiXCR to reprocess the 5' RACE reads, holding one entry per CDR3 protein. The table lists roughly 280,000 distinct CDR3 sequences, about 19% of them singletons. Sequencing input: blood, either unsorted or a sorted T cell fraction (not recorded which). These receptor sequences come from a male donor with ankylosing spondylitis or in good health (not recorded which).

The V gene is TRBV14, the J gene TRBJ2-2, with TRBD1 as a possible D gene (5 bases). Germline V lookup: CDR1 SGHDN, CDR2 FVKESK. The ends were cut back, 4 bases at V and 7 bases at J, with 10 bases in the middle. The CDR3 runs 13 residues. This CDR3 is CASSPRVIGELFF. In DNA, the CDR3 is TGTGCCAGCAGCCCCAGGGTGATCGGGGAGCTGTTTTTT. Looking up the rest from reference TRBV14 and TRBJ2-2 gives the full variable domain: EAGVTQFPSHSVIEKGQTVTLRCDPISGHDNLYWYRRVMGKEIKFLLHFVKESKQDESGMPNNRFLAERTGGTYSTLKVQPAELEDSGVYFCASSPRVIGELFFGEGSRLTVL.

This clonotype was observed many times. The CDR3 DNA is TGTGCCAGCAGCTTAAGCCCCACTTCAGGGGCAACGCAGTATTTT. Its protein is CASSLSPTSGATQYF. The gene calls are TRBV7-3 and TRBJ2-3; D may be TRBD1 (6 bases). The V and J ends lost 1 base and 9 bases respectively, with 17 bases between them. Germline V gene lookup returns CDR1 SGHTA and CDR2 FQGTGA. The CDR3 length is 15 residues.

The rearrangement links TRBV28 to TRBJ2-5, with 7 bases that match TRBD1. CDR1 MDHEN and CDR2 SYDVKM come from the germline V gene. CDR3 length equals 14 residues. V lost 2 bases, J lost 3 bases, and 3 bases stayed unmatched. The CDR3: CASSLPDREETQYF. CDR3 sequence (DNA): TGTGCCAGCAGTTTACCCGACAGGGAAGAGACCCAGTACTTC.

Ten or more counts support this clonotype. This chain uses TRBV12-3 or TRBV12-4 with TRBJ1-5, with TRBD1 matching 8 bases. Trimming cost V 1 base and J 15 bases; bases outside gene matches: 2. The CDR3 has 11 amino acids. The CDR3 coding sequence is TGTGCCAGCAGTTTAGGACAGGGGCGGCATTTT. Encoded protein: CASSLGQGRHF.

V gene TRBV12-3 or TRBV12-4 combines with J gene TRBJ2-5; 7 bases align to TRBD1. The V segment lost 6 bases and the J segment 1 base; nucleotides outside the gene matches: 8. The CDR3 loop spans 15 amino acids. The CDR3 region is CASRAWDSPQETQYF. The CDR3 DNA is TGTGCCAGCAGGGCCTGGGACAGTCCCCAAGAGACCCAGTACTTC.

The J gene is TRBJ2-2, the V gene TRBV3-1; 14 nucleotides align to TRBD2. This CDR3 region has 18 residues. The V gene end was trimmed by 4 bases and the J gene end by 4 bases; junction bases not matched to a gene: 8. Germline V gene data show CDR1 as LGHDT and CDR2 as YNNKEL (reference sequence). The CDR3 spells CASSPRRTSGRSTGELFF. CDR3 in DNA: TGTGCCAGCAGCCCACGAAGGACTAGCGGGAGGAGCACCGGGGAGCTGTTTTTT.

The rearrangement joins TRBV12-3 or TRBV12-4 to TRBJ2-5; no definite D call. Trimming took 4 bases from V and 2 from J, leaving 14 bases between them. The CDR3 sequence is 15 residues long. The CDR3 DNA sequence: TGTGCCAGCAGTTCACATTTTACCGGGCAAGAGACCCAGTACTTC. It encodes CASSSHFTGQETQYF.

This clonotype was recorded at least ten times. The chain joins TRBV6-5 to TRBJ2-5; TRBD1 agrees at 8 bases. Trimming took 8 bases from V and 5 from J; bases not matched to a gene: 4. The CDR3 loop spans 12 amino acids. Looked up from germline, CDR1 is MNHEY and CDR2 is SVGAGI. The CDR3 protein is CASRYRGETQYF. As DNA, the CDR3 is TGTGCCAGCCGCTACAGGGGGGAGACCCAGTACTTC.

The chain joins TRBV5-1 to TRBJ2-1; the match to TRBD1 covers 7 bases. Germline trimming cut 4 bases from V and 8 bases from J; bases unmatched to any gene: 9. Germline lookup yields CDR1 SGHRS and CDR2 YFSETQ. The CDR3 has 14 residues. The CDR3 DNA sequence: TGCGCCAGCAGCACGGGACAGCCAGGCGATGAGCAGTTCTTC. It codes for CASSTGQPGDEQFF.